This entry concerns a single T cell receptor (beta chain). This sample was included in a study of CD8 T cells in Susac syndrome. Random hexamers served to reverse transcribe roughly 0.5 to 1 ug RNA. TCRdb reprocessed the immunoSEQ multiplex PCR reads via MiXCR and lists one record per CDR3 protein. Here the sample spans about 200,000 distinct CDR3 sequences, about 95% being singletons. Germline V gene data show CDR1 as MNHEY and CDR2 as SMNVEV (reference sequence). Trimming cost V 10 bases and J 4 bases, with 16 bases left between them. The length of the CDR3 is 13 residues. The chain joins TRBV27 to TRBJ2-5, with a tentative D call TRBD2 (6 bases). Sequenced sample: CD4+ T cells from PBMCs. This TCR was recovered from a human donor with multiple sclerosis. The CDR3 reads CATARLVRETQYF. CDR3 nucleotides: TGTGCCACCGCCCGACTAGTTCGAGAGACCCAGTACTTC.